The clone carrying this T cell receptor (beta chain) was seen a single time. The source of the sample is a study of blood T cell repertoires in COVID-19. About the study: The origin of the acute and convalescent COVID-19 samples was the United States, Italy and Spain. Sample material is recorded as cDNA or gDNA derived from T cells, B-cell-depleted T cells, or PBMCs.

The V gene's germline CDR1 is SGHRS and CDR2 YFSETQ. This CDR3 comprises 12 residues. With V trimmed by 4 bases and J by 6 bases, 2 bases remained unmatched. Methods used by the authors: Cell counts per sample came from amplifying reference gene primers. Data came from immunoSEQ multiplex PCR; TCRdb stores just in-frame clones and leaves some out. The DNA gave D and trimming, while V, J and clone size come from that table. The sample has roughly 89,000 clones; roughly 80% are singletons. The source material was peripheral blood. This rearrangement joins TRBV5-1 to TRBJ2-7, with 9 bases fitting TRBD1. The receptor comes from a woman aged 80 or over with acute or convalescent COVID-19. The CDR3: CASSRTGVEQYF. The CDR3 region has the DNA TGCGCCAGCAGCCGGACAGGGGTCGAGCAGTACTTC. Full variable domain (missing parts from reference TRBV5-1 and TRBJ2-7): KAGVTQTPRYLIKTRGQQVTLSCSPISGHRSVSWYQQTPGQGLQFLFEYFSETQRNKGNFPGRFSGRQFSNSRSEMNVSTLELGDSALYLCASSRTGVEQYFGPGTRLTVT.